These 22 T cell receptor beta chains were sequenced from one sample in a study of vaccination and CD4 T cells after COVID-19. Cultured CD4+ T cells had their DNA profiled by the Oncomine TCR Beta short-read assay. MiXCR was run by TCRdb on the PCR reads, yielding one entry per CDR3 protein. The sample lists roughly 12,000 distinct CDR3 sequences, 65% to 80% seen once, with about a tenth in the top ten. The antigens for these receptors are not known. Treatment given: roughly ten-day PBMC culture with coronavirus spike peptide pools or control peptides (ViraFEST assay). Sequenced: CD4+ T cells from blood, cultured in vitro. These receptors were taken from a human donor who had recovered from COVID-19.

The chain combines TRBV6-1 with TRBJ2-5; 8 bases line up with TRBD1. Germline CDR1 reads MNHNS; CDR2 reads SASEGT. V lost 6 bases, J lost 4 bases, and 4 bases stayed unmatched. This CDR3 has 13 residues. The CDR3 sequence is CASRRTGSETQYF. The CDR3 coding sequence is TGTGCCAGCAGACGGACAGGGTCAGAGACCCAGTACTTC.

The V gene is TRBV19, the J gene TRBJ1-5; 7 bases align to TRBD1. Germline V gives CDR1 LNHDA, CDR2 SQIVND (reference sequence). This CDR3 contains 14 residues. V lost 6 bases and J lost 4; bases outside the gene matches: 6. CDR3 sequence: CASSSQGTNQPQHF. CDR3 coding DNA: TGTGCCAGTAGCTCACAGGGGACAAATCAGCCCCAGCATTTT.

V gene TRBV6-5 combines with J gene TRBJ2-2, with D perhaps matching TRBD2 (7 bases). V dropped 2 bases and J dropped 3 bases, with 13 bases sitting between them. The CDR3 contains 16 residues. Germline CDR1 is MNHEY and CDR2 is SVGAGI. The CDR3 spells CASSYKGGPDTGELFF. CDR3 sequence (DNA): TGTGCCAGCAGTTACAAGGGGGGGCCCGACACCGGGGAGCTGTTTTTT.

This chain joins TRBV7-9 and TRBJ2-5; D remains unclear. Trimming stripped 5 bases from V and 9 bases from J, with 10 bases between. The CDR3 has 11 residues. Germline CDR1 SEHNR, CDR2 FQNEAQ (reference sequence). This chain's CDR3 is CASSLMKAQYF. DNA for the CDR3: TGTGCCAGCAGCCTCATGAAGGCCCAGTACTTC. The whole variable domain, remainder taken from reference TRBV7-9 and TRBJ2-5, is DTGVSQNPRHKITKRGQNVTFRCDPISEHNRLYWYRQTLGQGPEFLTYFQNEAQLEKSRLLSDRFSAERPKGSFSTLEIQRTEQGDSAMYLCASSLMKAQYFGPGTRLLVL.

A single count supports this clonotype. The chain employs TRBV7-3 and TRBJ2-6; possible D gene TRBD2, 5 bases. The CDR3 contains 17 residues. Germline-derived CDR1 and CDR2 are SGHTA and FQGTGA. Trimming removed 0 bases at V and 2 bases at J, with 11 bases between. The CDR3 is CASSLTEGITGANVLTF. The DNA of the CDR3 is TGTGCCAGCAGCTTAACCGAGGGTATCACTGGGGCCAACGTCCTGACTTTC.

V usage is TRBV2 and J usage is TRBJ1-1; D not resolved. The ends were cut back, 6 bases at V and 3 bases at J, with 11 bases in the middle. The CDR3 extends over 13 amino acids. CDR1 and CDR2 from the germline V gene are SNHLY and FYNNEI. The CDR3 DNA sequence: TGTGCCAGCAGGTCAGGCGGGTACACTGAAGCTTTCTTT. Protein: CASRSGGYTEAFF.

In its sample, this clonotype ranks as medium-sized. V usage is TRBV12-3 or TRBV12-4 and J usage is TRBJ2-7, with D perhaps TRBD2 (5 bases). The V gene lost 1 base and the J gene lost 2 bases, with 15 bases spanning the gap. This CDR3 has 16 residues. CDR3 protein: CASSLESGLGTYEQYF. The CDR3 region has the DNA TGTGCCAGCAGTTTAGAGTCAGGACTGGGCACCTACGAGCAGTACTTC.

Only one count was recorded for this clonotype. V and J are TRBV19 and TRBJ2-1; no clear D gene. V was clipped by 5 bases and J by 7 bases, with 12 bases between them. CDR3 length equals 13 residues. From germline, CDR1 is LNHDA and CDR2 SQIVND (reference sequence). In DNA, the CDR3 is TGTGCCAGTAGTGCCCGACCTATGAATGAGCAGTTCTTC. Translating gives CASSARPMNEQFF.

This clonotype was recorded only once. This chain links TRBV11-2 with TRBJ2-7; D uncertain. From germline, CDR1 is SGHAT and CDR2 FQNNGV. The length of the CDR3 is 15 residues. Trimming removed 7 bases at V and 1 base at J, with 17 bases between. The CDR3 coding sequence is TGTGCCAGCACCCCCCGCAGCGCCAGTTCCTACGAGCAGTACTTC. It encodes CASTPRSASSYEQYF.

The rearrangement links TRBV5-6 to TRBJ2-3; D is uncertain. The germline CDR1 and CDR2 sequences are SGHDT and YYEEEE. The CDR3 loop spans 12 amino acids. Trimming took 4 bases from V and 3 from J, leaving 6 bases between them. The CDR3 DNA follows: TGTGCCAGCAGCCCCGCTACAGATACGCAGTATTTT. It yields the protein CASSPATDTQYF.

This clonotype was detected only once. V usage is TRBV7-2 and J usage is TRBJ2-5, with 7 bases fitting TRBD2. CDR1 and CDR2 from the germline V gene are SGHTA and FQGNSA. Trimming took 1 base from V and 5 from J; bases not matched to a gene: 7. The CDR3 length is 15 residues. In DNA form, the CDR3 reads TGTGCCAGCAGCTTAGGTGGGGGGGGAGGTGAGACCCAGTACTTC. As protein: CASSLGGGGGETQYF.

The rearrangement joins TRBV20-1 to TRBJ1-2; tentative D call: TRBD1 (5 bases). The CDR3 contains 18 residues. CDR1 is DFQATT and CDR2 is SNEGSKA in the germline V gene (reference sequence). V was trimmed by 0 bases and J by 2 bases, leaving 22 bases between them. CDR3 nucleotide sequence: TGCAGTGCTAGAGATCCCCGGGGCGCGGGATTTATCAACTATGGCTACACCTTC. Protein sequence: CSARDPRGAGFINYGYTF.

This clonotype was seen only once. The rearrangement joins TRBV27 to TRBJ1-1; 9 bases map to TRBD1. The germline CDR1 and CDR2 sequences are MNHEY and SMNVEV (reference sequence). The CDR3 totals 13 residues. V lost 10 bases, J lost 7 bases, and 10 bases stayed unmatched. CDR3 in DNA: TGTGCCATCAAAACAGGGGGCCGGGGTGAAGCTTTCTTT. Encoded protein: CAIKTGGRGEAFF.

The chain combines TRBV7-9 with TRBJ2-3, with D possibly being TRBD2 (5 bases). The V gene's germline CDR1 is SEHNR and CDR2 FQNEAQ (reference sequence). There are 13 residues in the CDR3. Trimming removed 11 bases from V and 4 bases from J, with 16 bases in between. CDR3 residues: CAGRDGNADTQYF. The CDR3, as DNA: TGTGCCGGGAGAGACGGTAACGCAGATACGCAGTATTTT.

This CDR3 reads CASSRDRTGGEKLFF. The DNA of the CDR3 is TGTGCCAGCAGCAGGGACAGGACAGGAGGAGAAAAACTGTTTTTT. The V and J genes are TRBV5-6 and TRBJ1-4, with 8 nucleotides matching TRBD1. The CDR3 runs 15 residues. CDR1 and CDR2 from the germline V gene are SGHDT and YYEEEE. Trimming cost V 4 bases and J 8 bases; bases outside gene matches: 10.

This sequence joins TRBV10-3 and TRBJ2-7; possibly TRBD2 for D (5 bases). The V and J ends lost 2 bases and 9 bases respectively, with 8 bases between them. Germline assignment: CDR1 ENHRY and CDR2 SYGVKD. This CDR3 region has 11 residues. CDR3 residues: CAISELRGQYF. The CDR3 DNA sequence: TGTGCCATCAGTGAGCTACGGGGGCAGTACTTC.

This clonotype was seen a few times. This chain connects TRBV18 to TRBJ1-1; no clear D gene. CDR3 length equals 13 residues. V gave up 3 bases and J gave up 6 bases, with 11 bases separating them. Germline CDR1 reads KGHSH; CDR2 reads LQKENI. CDR3 residues: CASSPRGLSEAFF. CDR3 DNA sequence: TGTGCCAGCTCACCCCGAGGCCTCTCTGAAGCTTTCTTT.

The chain recombines TRBV7-8 with TRBJ1-2; no reliable D call. The germline V gene encodes CDR1 SGHVS and CDR2 FQNEAQ. Trimming stripped 1 base from V and 5 bases from J, with 11 bases between. The CDR3 totals 14 residues. CDR3 DNA: TGTGCCAGCAGCTTAGTGGGCAGGCAATATGGCTACACCTTC. Translated, it gives CASSLVGRQYGYTF.

The gene calls are TRBV2 and TRBJ1-1; D is possibly TRBD1 (5 bases). Trimming stripped 5 bases from V and 4 bases from J, with 11 bases between. This CDR3 is 13 amino acids long. Germline V gene data show CDR1 as SNHLY and CDR2 as FYNNEI. CDR3 loop: CASSKGSSTEAFF. The DNA of the CDR3 is TGTGCCAGCAGTAAGGGGTCGAGCACTGAAGCTTTCTTT.

The gene calls are TRBV6-1 and TRBJ2-2, with TRBD2 identical over 9 bases. Losses at the gene ends were 5 bases for V and 6 bases for J; bases not matched to a gene: 10. Germline V gene data show CDR1 as MNHNS and CDR2 as SASEGT. The CDR3 covers 16 residues. CDR3 region: CASSPFSGRLAGELFF. CDR3 DNA sequence: TGTGCCAGCAGTCCGTTTAGCGGGAGACTAGCCGGGGAGCTGTTTTTT.

The chain is built from TRBV12-3 or TRBV12-4 and TRBJ2-5, with 9 bases matching TRBD1. The CDR3 runs to 17 residues. V shed 2 bases, J shed 2 bases, and the junction held 9 bases outside the gene matches. The CDR3 protein is CASSLSRDRVGQETQYF. The CDR3, as DNA: TGTGCCAGCAGTTTATCAAGGGACAGGGTAGGGCAAGAGACCCAGTACTTC.

The rearrangement joins TRBV7-2 to TRBJ1-3, with D unclear. The CDR3 sequence is 13 residues long. The V and J ends lost 5 bases and 2 bases respectively, with 7 bases between them. Per germline, CDR1 SGHTA and CDR2 FQGNSA. The CDR3 region is CASSMDAGNTIYF. CDR3 sequence (DNA): TGTGCCAGCAGCATGGACGCTGGAAACACCATATATTTT.